These 26 T cell receptor beta chains originate from one sample sequenced in a study of shared clonotypes between healthy human individuals. TCRdb's copy holds only in-frame clones and misses some; the assay was immunoSEQ multiplex PCR. In the table there are roughly 700,000 clones, less than 95% of which are singletons. Sequences were obtained from memory CD8+ T cells from PBMCs. The subset denotes: CD45RO+ cells pooled with CCR7-negative TemRA cells. The receptors were sampled from a man aged 18 to 29 in good health. Some clones in this sample may be carry-over from other donors' samples.

This sequence joins TRBV28 and TRBJ2-3, with 14 bases aligning to TRBD2. Losses at the gene ends were 3 bases for V and 4 bases for J; bases not matched to a gene: 6. CDR1 is MDHEN, CDR2 SYDVKM, per germline. CDR3 size: 17 residues. The CDR3 region is CASSLGTSGSTADTQYF. CDR3 coding DNA: TGTGCCAGCAGTTTGGGGACTAGCGGGAGTACTGCAGATACGCAGTATTTT.

In regard to this clone: A read error may produce the germline difference seen at one junction end. The chain carries TRBV12-5 and TRBJ2-5; no clear D. Germline-derived CDR1 and CDR2 are LGHNT and FRNRAP. This CDR3 spans 11 amino acids. The CDR3 spells CASGLGRPQDF. The CDR3 DNA sequence: TGTGCTAGTGGCCTAGGACGGCCCCAGGACTTC.

This chain joins TRBV28 and TRBJ2-7; TRBD1 matches at 8 bases. This CDR3 is built from 13 residues. The V gene's germline CDR1 is MDHEN and CDR2 SYDVKM. V was pared by 7 bases and J by 5 bases, with 7 bases of the junction left unmatched. CDR3 sequence: CASTPTTGDEQYF. CDR3 nucleotides: TGTGCCAGCACCCCGACGACAGGGGACGAGCAGTACTTC. The variable domain in full, with the rest retrieved from reference TRBV28 and TRBJ2-7, is DVKVTQSSRYLVKRTGEKVFLECVQDMDHENMFWYRQDPGLGLRLIYFSYDVKMKEKGDIPEGYSVSREKKERFSLILESASTNQTSMYLCASTPTTGDEQYFGPGTRLTVT.

The chain combines TRBV9 with TRBJ2-3, with D tentatively TRBD2 (6 bases). CDR1 and CDR2 from the germline V gene are SGDLS and YYNGEE. Trimming removed 4 bases at V and 5 bases at J, with 23 bases between. The CDR3 spans 17 residues. Here the CDR3 reads CASSLLWTERGGDTQYF. CDR3 bases: TGTGCCAGCAGCTTGCTATGGACGGAACGGGGAGGAGATACGCAGTATTTT.

The gene calls are TRBV5-8 and TRBJ2-7; D not certain. The V end was cut by 0 bases, the J end by 0 bases, with 10 bases between. This CDR3 region has 15 residues. CDR1 SGHTS and CDR2 YDEGEE come from the germline V gene. CDR3 loop: CASSLVGFSSYEQYF. The CDR3 coding sequence is TGTGCCAGCAGCTTGGTTGGCTTTAGCTCCTACGAGCAGTACTTC.

The chain carries TRBV28 and TRBJ1-2; D is uncertain. This CDR3 is built from 13 residues. Germline CDR1 is MDHEN and CDR2 is SYDVKM. V was cut by 5 bases and J by 5 bases, with 12 bases left in between. Here the CDR3 DNA reads TGTGCCAGCAGTCCGGGGTATAATTATGGCTACACCTTC. Translating it yields CASSPGYNYGYTF.

The chain links TRBV9 to TRBJ2-7, with TRBD2 as a possible D gene (6 bases). The CDR3 consists of 16 residues. Per the germline V gene, CDR1 is SGDLS and CDR2 is YYNGEE. The V end lost 0 bases, the J end lost 0 bases, and 13 bases lay between the germline ends. The CDR3 DNA reads TGTGCCAGCAGCGTAGATGGGAGCGGGCCCTCCTACGAGCAGTACTTC. Translated: CASSVDGSGPSYEQYF.

This chain joins TRBV6-5 and TRBJ2-2, with a possible D match to TRBD1 (6 bases). The CDR3 runs to 15 residues. CDR1 and CDR2 from the germline V gene are MNHEY and SVGAGI. Trimming left V 6 bases short and J 0 bases short, with 11 bases between. The CDR3 DNA follows: TGTGCCAGCAGCGGACAGTTTTCGAACACCGGGGAGCTGTTTTTT. Amino acid sequence: CASSGQFSNTGELFF.

Remarks on this clone: At one of its ends the junction is not consistent with the germline gene, which may arise from a read error. The chain employs TRBV7-9 and TRBJ2-7, with 10 bases aligning to TRBD2. Germline loops: CDR1 SEHNR, CDR2 FQNEAQ (reference sequence). The length of the CDR3 is 15 residues. Written as DNA, the CDR3 is TGTGCCAGCAGCCTAGCGGGAGAAGCCTTCTACGAGCAGTACTTC. Translation: CASSLAGEAFYEQYF.

The V and J genes are TRBV27 and TRBJ2-7, with 7 bases fitting TRBD2. Germline values: CDR1 MNHEY, CDR2 SMNVEV (reference sequence). V trimming: 6 bases; J trimming: 4 bases; junction bases outside the gene matches: 6. CDR3 length: 13 amino acids. The CDR3 here is CASSPGLSYEQYF. The CDR3 DNA follows: TGTGCCAGCAGCCCGGGACTATCGTACGAGCAGTACTTC.

The V gene is TRBV27, the J gene TRBJ2-7; 7 nucleotides line up with TRBD1. This CDR3 has 16 amino acids. Germline V gives CDR1 MNHEY, CDR2 SMNVEV (reference sequence). Unmatched junction bases numbered 8, after V lost 3 bases and J lost 0 bases. CDR3 sequence: CASSLDGTVSSYEQYF. CDR3 bases: TGTGCCAGCAGTTTGGACGGGACAGTGTCCTCCTACGAGCAGTACTTC.

CDR3 amino acids: CASSFSGQAVTEAFF. The CDR3 DNA reads as TGTGCCAGCAGCTTCTCGGGACAGGCAGTTACTGAAGCTTTCTTT. The chain employs TRBV11-2 and TRBJ1-1; TRBD1 matches 8 bases. The length of the CDR3 is 15 residues. Trimming removed 3 bases from V and 5 bases from J; junction bases left unmatched: 8. The germline gives CDR1 SGHAT, CDR2 FQNNGV.

J is TRBJ2-2 and V is TRBV5-1; D is perhaps TRBD2 (5 bases). The CDR3 has 16 residues. Between the trimmed V and J ends, which lost 0 bases and 2 bases, there was a span of 11 bases. Germline-derived CDR1 and CDR2 are SGHRS and YFSETQ. CDR3: CASSLDSRVNTGELFF. CDR3 in DNA: TGCGCCAGCAGCTTGGATTCGCGGGTCAACACCGGGGAGCTGTTTTTT.

Concerning this clone itself: At one end, the junction sequence differs from germline, possibly due to a read error. Distinct nucleotide sequences in the sample also encode this CDR3. This sequence joins TRBV2 and TRBJ2-7; D ambiguous. CDR3 length equals 16 residues. The germline V gene encodes CDR1 SNHLY and CDR2 FYNNEI. The CDR3 here is CASNLLYKKGSYEQYF. The CDR3 DNA is TGTGCCAGCAATCTCCTGTACAAAAAAGGGTCCTACGAGCAGTATTTC. Together with reference TRBV2 and TRBJ2-7, the CDR3 gives the full variable domain: EPEVTQTPSHQVTQMGQEVILRCVPISNHLYFYWYRQILGQKVEFLVSFYNNEISEKSEIFDDQFSVERPDGSNFTLKIRSTKLEDSAMYFCASNLLYKKGSYEQYFGPGTRLTVT.

This clone was counted once. The chain couples TRBV7-2 to TRBJ2-7; 8 nucleotides line up with TRBD1. Germline V gene sequence: CDR1 SGHTA, CDR2 FQGNSA. The trim removed 5 bases at V and 3 bases at J, leaving 9 bases unmatched. This CDR3 spans 15 amino acids. The CDR3 here is CASSLDWTGRYEQYF. CDR3 bases: TGTGCCAGCAGCCTAGACTGGACAGGGCGCTACGAGCAGTACTTC.

The chain recombines TRBV28 with TRBJ2-1; 9 positions agree with TRBD2. The CDR3 covers 17 residues. The V gene's germline CDR1 is MDHEN and CDR2 SYDVKM. The J segment lost 4 bases and the V segment lost 5 bases, leaving 12 bases of the junction unmatched. CDR3 loop: CASSPTEREVGYNEQFF. The CDR3 region has the DNA TGTGCCAGCAGTCCCACCGAGCGGGAGGTGGGGTACAATGAGCAGTTCTTC. Using reference TRBV28 and TRBJ2-1 for the parts outside the CDR3, the full variable domain is DVKVTQSSRYLVKRTGEKVFLECVQDMDHENMFWYRQDPGLGLRLIYFSYDVKMKEKGDIPEGYSVSREKKERFSLILESASTNQTSMYLCASSPTEREVGYNEQFFGPGTRLTVL.

V gene TRBV5-1 combines with J gene TRBJ2-1; 10 nucleotides line up with TRBD2. CDR1 SGHRS and CDR2 YFSETQ come from the germline V gene. With V trimmed by 4 bases and J by 2 bases, 12 bases remained unmatched. This CDR3 is 18 amino acids long. The CDR3 DNA is TGCGCCAGCAGCCCGCGCCTAGCGGGAGCCCCTCCCTACAATGAGCAGTTCTTC. Its protein is CASSPRLAGAPPYNEQFF. Full variable domain (missing parts from reference TRBV5-1 and TRBJ2-1): KAGVTQTPRYLIKTRGQQVTLSCSPISGHRSVSWYQQTPGQGLQFLFEYFSETQRNKGNFPGRFSGRQFSNSRSEMNVSTLELGDSALYLCASSPRLAGAPPYNEQFFGPGTRLTVL.

The count of this clone is one. The V call is TRBV6-6, the J call TRBJ1-5, with a possible D match to TRBD1 (5 bases). The CDR3 length is 15 residues. Trimming left V 4 bases short and J 4 bases short, with 14 bases between. CDR1 and CDR2 from the germline V gene are MNHNY and SVGAGI (reference sequence). The CDR3 loop is CASSSRQYNNQPQHF. CDR3 coding DNA: TGTGCCAGCAGTTCTCGACAGTATAATAATCAGCCCCAGCATTTT.

CDR3: CASSWDRAFTIGYTF. The CDR3 DNA sequence: TGTGCCAGCAGCTGGGACAGGGCCTTTACGATTGGCTACACCTTC. This chain connects TRBV11-2 to TRBJ1-2; 9 bases are a match to TRBD1. After removal of 4 bases from V and 7 bases from J, the junction contained 10 bases not matched to a gene. The length of the CDR3 is 15 residues. CDR1 is SGHAT and CDR2 is FQNNGV in the germline V gene.

This clone is a singleton in its sample. The chain carries TRBV7-2 and TRBJ2-7; 7 positions agree with TRBD2. The CDR3 consists of 14 residues. After removal of 3 bases from V and 3 bases from J, the junction contained 5 bases not matched to a gene. Germline V CDR1 and CDR2: SGHTA, FQGNSA. CDR3 nucleotides: TGTGCCAGCAGCTTCGCGCCTAGCGGCTACGAGCAGTACTTC. Translated: CASSFAPSGYEQYF.

The chain links TRBV5-6 to TRBJ1-1; weak D call: TRBD1 (6 bases). This CDR3 has 12 amino acids. Deletions cut 4 bases from V and 11 bases from J, with 15 bases between. In germline, CDR1 is SGHDT, CDR2 YYEEEE. This CDR3 reads CASSPGTIWAFF. CDR3 sequence (DNA): TGTGCCAGCAGCCCCGGGACAATCTGGGCTTTCTTT.

The chain combines TRBV29-1 with TRBJ1-2; D unclear. Trimming pared 6 bases from V and 4 bases from J, leaving 12 bases between. Per the germline V gene, CDR1 is SQVTM and CDR2 is ANQGSEA. The CDR3 length is 12 residues. In DNA form, the CDR3 reads TGCAGCGTCGAACCTTGGAGCTATGGCTACACCTTC. This sequence encodes CSVEPWSYGYTF.

V is TRBV28 and J is TRBJ2-2; 9 nucleotides match TRBD1. The CDR3 is 17 residues long. Germline CDR1 is MDHEN and CDR2 is SYDVKM. Trimming at V came to 5 bases and at J to 7 bases, leaving 14 bases not matched to a gene. This chain's CDR3 is CASSRHSGTGLGGELFF. The CDR3 DNA sequence: TGTGCCAGCAGTAGACACTCCGGGACAGGGCTCGGCGGGGAGCTGTTTTTT.

J is TRBJ1-5 and V is TRBV27, with TRBD1 as a possible D gene (5 bases). The CDR3 totals 15 residues. CDR1 and CDR2 (germline): MNHEY, SMNVEV (reference sequence). Between the trimmed V and J ends, which lost 6 bases and 6 bases, there was a span of 18 bases. As DNA, the CDR3 is TGTGCCAGCAGAGTAGGGGTGGAGGGCGGTCAGCCCCAGCATTTT. This encodes CASRVGVEGGQPQHF.

The chain combines TRBV5-4 with TRBJ2-1, with 9 positions matching TRBD2. Germline loops: CDR1 SGHNT, CDR2 YYREEE (reference sequence). Trimming took 5 bases from V and 5 from J; bases not matched to a gene: 11. The length of the CDR3 is 16 residues. For the CDR3, the DNA is TGTGCCAGCAGTTATTCAAGGGGCGGGAGGGACAATGAGCAGTTCTTC. It translates to CASSYSRGGRDNEQFF.

This chain uses TRBV7-7 with TRBJ2-1; 7 bases map to TRBD1. V was pared by 5 bases and J by 6 bases, with 10 bases of the junction left unmatched. The V gene's germline CDR1 is SSHAT and CDR2 FNYEAQ (reference sequence). The CDR3 is 15 residues long. The CDR3 reads CASSPNRDRFNEQFF. The CDR3 DNA reads TGTGCCAGCAGCCCCAACCGGGACAGATTCAATGAGCAGTTCTTC.